This T cell receptor (beta chain) was obtained from a study of persistence of HIV-infected CD4 T cells (dated by TCRdb to 2018 to 2021). Some background on the complete study: The study isolated CMV- and HIV-1 Gag-responding CD4+ T cells from ART-treated individuals to examine antigen-driven clonal expansion of HIV-1-infected cells. Cross-participant TCR cluster analysis included 8 participants for CMV and roughly 7 participants for Gag. Suppressive ART had been received by participants for a median of roughly eight years. TCRbeta sequencing assessed the clonality of all cells in each sorted population, while proviral sequencing assessed the clonality of infected cells. Apart from a couple of participants who underwent leukapheresis at a single time point, peripheral blood samples of up to about 180 mL were collected from participants at multiple time points. General findings and caveats noted by the study authors: Because the TCR analyses were done in bulk, restricting them to just the rare CMV-responding cells that actually carried HIV-1 proviruses was not possible. TCRbeta richness in CMV- and Gag-responding cells was significantly lower than in anti-CD3/anti-CD28-responding cells; CMV-responding cells had higher oligoclonality than CD3/CD28-stimulated and Gag-responding cells. Within the same sorted populations, how oligoclonal the TCRs were correlated with how oligoclonal the proviruses were. Only a small number of individuals took part in the study, and the range of antigens tested was limited. Antigen-responding cells were enriched for expanded CDR3beta sequences that were degenerate, which suggests that CD4+ responses to CMV and Gag underwent convergent selection.

The immunoSEQ hsTCRB assay version 4 in survey mode was used to sequence TCRbeta repertoires from genomic DNA. Genomic DNA was diluted to roughly 9.5 ng/uL, using up to roughly 1 ug per sample for TCRbeta sequencing. Under the source paper's analysis protocol: TCRbeta data analysis was done in ImmunoSeq Analyzer 3.0, and diversity was calculated on productive nucleotide rearrangements. Using the Immunarch R package, the improved Chao index served to estimate lower-bound TCR diversity and the Gini coefficient served to estimate clonality. Different nucleotide rearrangements encoding the same CDR3beta amino acid sequence were counted as distinct clonotypes. Differential abundance analysis found TCRbeta sequences that were significantly enriched in antigen-responding cells compared with anti-CD3/anti-CD28-activated cells. TCRs were clustered by predicted peptide-MHC specificity with GLIPH2, both within individual participants and across merged participant data sets. TCRdb provides this immuneACCESS table in a form limited to in-frame rearrangements. Some clones are lacking; in checked studies, under half of them reflect an unresolved V gene, and why the rest are absent is not known. The V and J calls and the clone size are those of that table, but D and trimming were determined from the DNA. The sample table holds some 48,000 clones, of which under 85% were seen once. Around 3% of the sample goes to the ten largest clones.

In regard to this clone: Which antigen it targets is not known. No base qualities exist here, and no much larger clone lies one base off it.

Trimming takes 8 bases from V and 5 bases from J, and the germline ends sit 19 bases apart. Taken from the germline V gene (reference sequence), the CDR1 and CDR2 loops are MNHNY and SVGAGI. Taken from cysteine to phenylalanine, the CDR3 has 15 residues. CDR3 DNA only is kept here, 45 bases in frame from base 1. In the paper's terms, the treatment or condition label means: suppressive antiretroviral therapy. Lysates of CMV-infected fibroblasts at about 10 ug/mL were used to stimulate the cells. Memory CD4+ T cells that did not respond, being CD40L-negative, CD69-negative and CD45RO-high, were sorted as memory populations depleted of antigen-responding cells. Participants were HIV-1-infected adults who started suppressive ART during chronic infection. Plasma HIV-1 RNA had been undetectable (below 50 copies/mL) in participants for at least 4 years. To be included, a participant needed positive CMV serology and a CD4+ T cell count above 400 cells/uL. Before stimulation, PBMCs were isolated using density centrifugation and then depleted of CD8+ T cells. CD8-depleted PBMCs were stimulated for more than 15 hours with anti-CD28/CD49d costimulation, CD40-blocking antibody and enfuvirtide to prevent new infections. Sorting was done on either a Beckman Coulter MoFlo Legacy or an XDP sorter, and propidium iodide was used to exclude dead cells. Genomic DNA was extracted with the QIAamp DNA Mini Kit for samples above one million cells, otherwise with the Quick-DNA Microprep Kit.

The sequenced sample was CD4+ T cells sorted from PBMCs after approximately 20-hour stimulation, obtained from a patient who received antiretroviral therapy. The cell subset or site tag for this specimen amounts to: CD40L-CD69- CD45RO-high memory CD4 T cells not responding to CMV lysate. This sequence originates from an adult man with HIV who was CMV-seropositive. The rearrangement joined TRBV6-6 to TRBJ1-5; TRBD1 is a possible D gene, resting on 5 matching bases. CDR3 loop: CASSSPGLPYQPQHF. The DNA is as follows: TGTGCCAGCTCCAGTCCGGGGCTCCCTTATCAGCCCCAGCATTTT.